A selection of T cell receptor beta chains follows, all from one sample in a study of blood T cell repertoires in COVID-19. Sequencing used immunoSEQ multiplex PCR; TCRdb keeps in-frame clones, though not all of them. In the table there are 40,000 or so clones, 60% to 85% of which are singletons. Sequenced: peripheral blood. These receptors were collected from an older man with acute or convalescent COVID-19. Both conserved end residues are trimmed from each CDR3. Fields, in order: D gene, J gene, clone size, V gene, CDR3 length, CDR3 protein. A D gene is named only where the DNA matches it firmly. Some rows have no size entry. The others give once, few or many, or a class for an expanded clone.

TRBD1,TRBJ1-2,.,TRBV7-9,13,ASSSDRAFNYGYT
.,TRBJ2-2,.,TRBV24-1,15,ATSDLGMGKNTGELF
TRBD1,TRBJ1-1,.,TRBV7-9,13,ASSRRQGADTEAF
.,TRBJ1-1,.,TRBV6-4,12,ASSEIEGDTEAF
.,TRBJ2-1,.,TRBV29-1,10,SVEENGNEQF
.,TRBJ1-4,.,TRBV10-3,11,AISRGTNEKLF
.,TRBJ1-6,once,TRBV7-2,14,ASSLFVGADNSPLH
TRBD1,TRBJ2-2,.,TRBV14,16,ASSQDGNRDRVVGELF
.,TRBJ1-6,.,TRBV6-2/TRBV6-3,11,ASSYVGGPPLH
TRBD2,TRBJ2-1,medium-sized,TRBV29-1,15,SVEGLAGERSYNEQF
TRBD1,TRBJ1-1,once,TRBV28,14,ASSFRKGAAYTEAF